These 20 T cell receptor beta chains were sequenced from one sample in a study of blood T cell repertoires in COVID-19. TCRdb keeps only in-frame clones here, not all; method: immunoSEQ multiplex PCR. Of under 150,000 clones listed, around 84% are singletons. Sequenced: peripheral blood. The receptors were gathered from a woman aged 40 to 50 with acute or convalescent COVID-19.

The chain joins TRBV30 to TRBJ2-3, with 13 nucleotides matching TRBD2. V gave up 1 base and J gave up 2 bases; unmatched junction bases: 12. The V gene's germline CDR1 is GTSNPN and CDR2 SVGIG (reference sequence). The CDR3 has 19 residues. As DNA, the CDR3 is TGTGCCTGGAGTGACGGGACTAGCGGGAATTCCATCTACACAGATACGCAGTATTTT. Its translation is CAWSDGTSGNSIYTDTQYF.

This clone was seen only a few times. This chain connects TRBV9 to TRBJ2-3; TRBD2 matches 9 bases. From germline, CDR1 is SGDLS and CDR2 YYNGEE. The CDR3 is 15 amino acids. Trimming removed 1 base from V and 3 bases from J; junction bases left unmatched: 3. CDR3: CASSVRRGGTDTQYF. The DNA of the CDR3 is TGTGCCAGCAGCGTACGGCGGGGGGGAACAGATACGCAGTATTTT.

This rearrangement joins TRBV18 to TRBJ1-1, with 11 bases fitting TRBD1. Per the germline V gene, CDR1 is KGHSH and CDR2 is LQKENI. CDR3 size: 13 residues. V lost 8 bases, J lost 2 bases, and 1 base stayed unmatched. The DNA of the CDR3 is TGTGCCAGCGGACAGGGGGCTAACACTGAAGCTTTCTTT. Its protein is CASGQGANTEAFF.

The V and J genes are TRBV7-9 and TRBJ2-1, with D maybe TRBD2 (5 bases). The CDR3 is 16 amino acids. V shed 1 base and J shed 6 bases, with 16 bases lying between them. Germline CDR1 is SEHNR and CDR2 is FQNEAQ (reference sequence). CDR3 DNA: TGTGCCAGCAGCTTAGATGTTACTAGTTTTGTCAATGAGCAGTTCTTC. This codes for CASSLDVTSFVNEQFF.

This clone was recorded once. V is TRBV19 and J is TRBJ1-4; no firm D call. Trimming removed 3 bases from V and 5 bases from J, with 10 bases in between. The CDR3 consists of 14 residues. Germline CDR1 reads LNHDA; CDR2 reads SQIVND (reference sequence). The CDR3 DNA reads as TGTGCCAGTAGTATCCGAGGGCTGAATGAAAAACTGTTTTTT. It encodes CASSIRGLNEKLFF.

The chain has TRBV19 and TRBJ1-2; TRBD1 agrees at 7 bases. J was trimmed by 4 bases and V by 3 bases; bases with no gene match: 11. Germline loops: CDR1 LNHDA, CDR2 SQIVND (reference sequence). The CDR3 is made up of 16 amino acids. CDR3 protein: CASSIARGRGSYGYTF. The CDR3 DNA sequence: TGTGCCAGTAGTATTGCGAGGGGCAGGGGGTCCTATGGCTACACCTTC.

This chain uses TRBV6-5 with TRBJ2-7, with 9 bases aligning to TRBD1. Germline V gives CDR1 MNHEY, CDR2 SVGAGI. The CDR3 is made up of 15 amino acids. With V trimmed by 7 bases and J by 0 bases, 7 bases remained unmatched. CDR3 nucleotides: TGTGCCAGCAAGAGGTTGACAGGGGGCTCCTACGAGCAGTACTTC. It specifies CASKRLTGGSYEQYF.

This sequence joins TRBV9 and TRBJ2-3, with a weak D call TRBD1 (7 bases). There are 18 residues in the CDR3. CDR1 is SGDLS and CDR2 is YYNGEE in the germline V gene. Trimming removed 4 bases at V and 1 base at J, with 22 bases between. Here the CDR3 reads CASSPGGRGQGGTDTQYF. The CDR3 nucleotides read TGTGCCAGCAGCCCAGGGGGGCGGGGACAAGGAGGCACAGATACGCAGTATTTT.

The V call is TRBV6-6, the J call TRBJ2-2; D may be TRBD2 (6 bases). V lost 6 bases and J lost 6, with 20 bases in between. The CDR3 consists of 16 residues. CDR1 is MNHNY, CDR2 SVGAGI, per germline (reference sequence). DNA of the CDR3: TGTGCCAGCAGCGACCCGGTGGCAGGGAGGCCCGGGGAGCTGTTTTTT. Translating gives CASSDPVAGRPGELFF.

The V gene is TRBV4-2, the J gene TRBJ2-5; weak D call: TRBD1 (6 bases). Germline V gene lookup returns CDR1 LGHNA and CDR2 YNFKEQ. This CDR3 comprises 14 residues. V gave up 1 base and J gave up 5 bases, with 11 bases separating them. CDR3 loop: CASSQVGAGETQYF. For the CDR3, the DNA is TGTGCCAGCAGCCAAGTGGGGGCCGGGGAGACCCAGTACTTC.

The CDR3 loop is CASSMAGGSTEAFF. The CDR3 DNA is TGTGCCAGTAGTATGGCGGGGGGCAGCACTGAAGCTTTCTTT. The J gene is TRBJ1-1, the V gene TRBV19, with D perhaps TRBD1 (6 bases). The CDR3 runs 14 residues. Germline lookup yields CDR1 LNHDA and CDR2 SQIVND (reference sequence). Trimming removed 3 bases at V and 4 bases at J, with 12 bases between. Using reference TRBV19 and TRBJ1-1 for the parts outside the CDR3, the full variable domain is DGGITQSPKYLFRKEGQNVTLSCEQNLNHDAMYWYRQDPGQGLRLIYYSQIVNDFQKGDIAEGYSVSREKKESFPLTVTSAQKNPTAFYLCASSMAGGSTEAFFGQGTRLTVV.

The V and J genes are TRBV30 and TRBJ1-3; D call uncertain. Germline CDR1 GTSNPN, CDR2 SVGIG (reference sequence). The CDR3 sequence is 11 residues long. Trimming removed 4 bases from V and 4 bases from J, with 5 bases in between. The DNA of the CDR3 is TGTGCCTGGACACGGGGAAACACCATATATTTT. It encodes CAWTRGNTIYF.

The chain carries TRBV4-1 and TRBJ2-7; 9 bases agree with TRBD2. This CDR3 is 13 amino acids long. Trimming at V came to 4 bases and at J to 4 bases, leaving 2 bases not matched to a gene. Germline CDR1 MGHRA, CDR2 YSYEKL. In DNA, the CDR3 is TGCGCCAGCAGCCTAGCGGGGGTTTACGAGCAGTACTTC. The encoded protein is CASSLAGVYEQYF.

Worth noting for this clone: A read error may be the cause here, since a much bigger clone is one base away. This sample also contains other DNA sequences that code for the same CDR3. The genes are TRBV6-6 and TRBJ1-3; perhaps TRBD1 as D (6 bases). The ends were cut back, 6 bases at V and 1 base at J, with 19 bases in the middle. Germline CDR1 reads MNHNY; CDR2 reads SVGAGI (reference sequence). CDR3 size: 17 residues. The CDR3 spells CASSRSGQGVSGNTIYF. The DNA for the CDR3 is TGTGCCAGCAGCCGATCGGGACAAGGTGTTTCTGGAAACACCATATATTTT.

The V and J genes are TRBV6-2 or TRBV6-3 and TRBJ1-5, with D uncertain. There are 15 residues in the CDR3. V dropped 6 bases and J dropped 1 base, with 13 bases sitting between them. The germline CDR1 and CDR2 sequences are MNHEY and SVGEGT. In DNA, the CDR3 is TGTGCCAGCAGCCAACAGCGGGTAAGCAATCAGCCCCAGCATTTT. This translates into CASSQQRVSNQPQHF.

V and J are TRBV6-6 and TRBJ2-1, with 8 bases fitting TRBD2. The V gene's germline CDR1 is MNHNY and CDR2 SVGAGI (reference sequence). Trimming took 1 base from V and 2 from J; bases not matched to a gene: 1. The length of the CDR3 is 15 residues. CDR3 sequence: CASSYYGGAYNEQFF. The CDR3 bases are TGTGCCAGCAGTTACTACGGGGGGGCCTACAATGAGCAGTTCTTC.

The V and J genes are TRBV5-1 and TRBJ1-6; 9 nucleotides agree with TRBD1. The CDR3 runs to 14 residues. V shed 4 bases and J 7 bases; nucleotides not matched to a gene: 3. From germline, CDR1 is SGHRS and CDR2 YFSETQ. The CDR3 spells CASSLGQGNSPLHF. CDR3 coding DNA: TGCGCCAGCAGCCTCGGACAGGGGAATTCACCCCTCCACTTT.

The chain joins TRBV29-1 to TRBJ1-2, with D possibly TRBD1 on 6 matching bases. Trimming stripped 4 bases from V and 0 bases from J, with 15 bases between. Germline V gene data show CDR1 as SQVTM and CDR2 as ANQGSEA. The CDR3 is made up of 15 amino acids. The CDR3 sequence is CSVGADSTTNYGYTF. The CDR3 bases are TGCAGCGTTGGGGCGGACAGCACAACTAACTATGGCTACACCTTC. Drawing the rest from reference TRBV29-1 and TRBJ1-2, the complete variable domain is SAVISQKPSRDICQRGTSLTIQCQVDSQVTMMFWYRQQPGQSLTLIATANQGSEATYESGFVIDKFPISRPNLTFSTLTVSNMSPEDSSIYLCSVGADSTTNYGYTFGSGTRLTVV.

This rearrangement joins TRBV7-5 to TRBJ2-5; the DNA was not compared with TRBD2, the D call given in the table. TRBV7-5 is a documented pseudogene. The CDR3 spans 16 residues. The CDR3 region is CVRSLDPPAVRGAQYF. For the CDR3, the DNA is TGTGTCAGAAGCTTAGACCCCCCAGCGGTACGGGGAGCCCAGTACTTC.

This chain links TRBV5-4 with TRBJ2-2, with TRBD1 matching 7 bases. The germline gives CDR1 SGHNT, CDR2 YYREEE (reference sequence). The CDR3 extends over 15 amino acids. Losses at the gene ends were 2 bases for V and 4 bases for J; bases not matched to a gene: 5. CDR3 coding DNA: TGTGCCAGCAGCTTTAGCCAGGGGGTCACCGGGGAGCTGTTTTTT. Translation: CASSFSQGVTGELFF.